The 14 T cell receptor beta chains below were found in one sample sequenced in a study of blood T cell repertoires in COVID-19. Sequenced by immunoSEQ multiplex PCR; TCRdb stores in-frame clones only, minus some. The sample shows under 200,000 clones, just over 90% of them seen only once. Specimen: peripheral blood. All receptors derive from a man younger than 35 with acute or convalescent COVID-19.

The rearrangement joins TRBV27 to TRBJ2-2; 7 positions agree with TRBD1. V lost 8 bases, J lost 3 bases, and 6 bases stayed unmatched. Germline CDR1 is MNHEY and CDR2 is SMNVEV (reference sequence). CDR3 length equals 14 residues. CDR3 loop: CASRQGYYTGELFF. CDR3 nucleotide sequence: TGTGCCAGCCGACAGGGTTATTACACCGGGGAGCTGTTTTTT.

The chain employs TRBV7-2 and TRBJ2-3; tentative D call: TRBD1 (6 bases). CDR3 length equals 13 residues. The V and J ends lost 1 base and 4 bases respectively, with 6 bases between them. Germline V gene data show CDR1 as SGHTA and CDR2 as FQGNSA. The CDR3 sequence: CASSLGGPDTQYF. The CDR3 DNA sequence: TGTGCCAGCAGCTTAGGGGGGCCAGATACGCAGTATTTT.

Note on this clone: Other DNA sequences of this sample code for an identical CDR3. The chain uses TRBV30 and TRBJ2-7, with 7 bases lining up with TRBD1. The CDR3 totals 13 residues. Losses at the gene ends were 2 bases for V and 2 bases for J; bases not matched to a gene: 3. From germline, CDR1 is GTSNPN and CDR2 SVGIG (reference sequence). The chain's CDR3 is CAWSRDSPYEQYF. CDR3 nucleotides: TGTGCCTGGAGTCGGGACAGTCCCTACGAGCAGTACTTC.

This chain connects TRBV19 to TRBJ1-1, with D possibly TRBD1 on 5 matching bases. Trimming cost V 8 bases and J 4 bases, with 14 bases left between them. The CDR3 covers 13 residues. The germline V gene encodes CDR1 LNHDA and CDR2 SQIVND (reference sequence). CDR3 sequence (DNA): TGTGCCAGTTGGGGGGGGACGGGCACTGAAGCTTTCTTT. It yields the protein CASWGGTGTEAFF.

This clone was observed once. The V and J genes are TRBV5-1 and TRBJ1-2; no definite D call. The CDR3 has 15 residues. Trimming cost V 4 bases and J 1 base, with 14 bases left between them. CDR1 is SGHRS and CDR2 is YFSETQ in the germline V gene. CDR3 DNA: TGCGCCAGCAGCCCCTCCTTTTCCGTTAACTATGGCTACACCTTC. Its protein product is CASSPSFSVNYGYTF.

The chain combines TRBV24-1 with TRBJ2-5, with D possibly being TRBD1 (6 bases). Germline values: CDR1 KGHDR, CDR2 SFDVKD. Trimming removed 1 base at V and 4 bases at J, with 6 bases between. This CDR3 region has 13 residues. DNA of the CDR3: TGTGCCACCAGTGATTTAGGGGGAGAGACCCAGTACTTC. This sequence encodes CATSDLGGETQYF.

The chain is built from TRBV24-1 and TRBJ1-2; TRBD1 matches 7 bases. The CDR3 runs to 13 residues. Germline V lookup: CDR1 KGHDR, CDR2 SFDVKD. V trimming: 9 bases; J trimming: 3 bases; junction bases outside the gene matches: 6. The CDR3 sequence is CATYRQGHYGYTF. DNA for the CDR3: TGTGCCACCTATCGACAGGGACACTATGGCTACACCTTC.

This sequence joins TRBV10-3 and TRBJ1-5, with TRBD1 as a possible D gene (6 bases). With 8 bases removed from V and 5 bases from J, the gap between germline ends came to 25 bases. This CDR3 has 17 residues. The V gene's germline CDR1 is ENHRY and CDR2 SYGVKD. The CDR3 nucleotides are TGTGCCATCCTTTCGGAGGGGAGGGGGAAATTTGATCAGCCCCAGCATTTT. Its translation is CAILSEGRGKFDQPQHF.

CDR3 amino acids: CSVREYEQYF. The DNA of the CDR3 is TGCAGCGTCCGGGAATACGAGCAGTACTTC. This rearrangement joins TRBV29-1 to TRBJ2-7; tentative D call: TRBD2 (5 bases). The CDR3 covers 10 residues. V shed 6 bases and J shed 4 bases, with 7 bases lying between them. Germline CDR1 is SQVTM and CDR2 is ANQGSEA.

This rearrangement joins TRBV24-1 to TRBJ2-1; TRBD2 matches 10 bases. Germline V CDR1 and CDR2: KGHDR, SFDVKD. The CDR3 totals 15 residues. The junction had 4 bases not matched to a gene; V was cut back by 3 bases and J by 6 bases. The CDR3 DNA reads TGTGCCACCAGTGATCCGACTAGCGGGTCCAATGAGCAGTTCTTC. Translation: CATSDPTSGSNEQFF.

CDR3 protein: CASTTGTGNSPLHF. The CDR3 DNA is TGCGCCAGCACTACCGGGACAGGGAATTCACCCCTCCACTTT. The chain links TRBV5-1 to TRBJ1-6, with 9 bases that match TRBD1. Germline V gene sequence: CDR1 SGHRS, CDR2 YFSETQ. The J segment lost 7 bases and the V segment lost 6 bases, leaving 5 bases of the junction unmatched. The CDR3 extends over 14 amino acids.

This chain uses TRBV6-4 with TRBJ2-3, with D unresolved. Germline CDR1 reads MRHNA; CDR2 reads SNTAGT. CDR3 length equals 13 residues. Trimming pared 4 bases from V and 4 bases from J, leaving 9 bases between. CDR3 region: CASSVERSDTQYF. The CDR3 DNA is TGTGCCAGCAGTGTGGAGAGGTCAGATACGCAGTATTTT.

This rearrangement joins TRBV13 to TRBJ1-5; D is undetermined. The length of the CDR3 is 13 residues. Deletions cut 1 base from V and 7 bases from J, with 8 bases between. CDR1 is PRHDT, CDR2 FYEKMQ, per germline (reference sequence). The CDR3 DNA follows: TGTGCCAGCAGCTTAGCCGGCAGGCAGCCCCAGCATTTT. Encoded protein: CASSLAGRQPQHF. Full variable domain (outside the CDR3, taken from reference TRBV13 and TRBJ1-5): AAGVIQSPRHLIKEKRETATLKCYPIPRHDTVYWYQQGPGQDPQFLISFYEKMQSDKGSIPDRFSAQQFSDYHSELNMSSLELGDSALYFCASSLAGRQPQHFGDGTRLSIL.

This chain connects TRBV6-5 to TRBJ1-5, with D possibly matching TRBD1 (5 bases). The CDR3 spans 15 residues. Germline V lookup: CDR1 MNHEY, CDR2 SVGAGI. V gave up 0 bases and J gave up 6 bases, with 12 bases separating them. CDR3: CASSYSIGGGQPQHF. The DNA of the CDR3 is TGTGCCAGCAGTTACTCGATCGGGGGGGGTCAGCCCCAGCATTTT.